This entry lists 26 T cell receptor beta chains sequenced from one sample in a study of blood T cell repertoires in COVID-19. Assay used: immunoSEQ multiplex PCR; TCRdb lists only in-frame clones, some missing. There are about 280,000 clones in the sample; 85% occur only once, and roughly 2.7% lies in the top ten. The sequencing input was PBMCs or T cells enriched from blood (not recorded which). These receptors all come from a woman aged 45-65 years who had recovered from COVID-19.

The chain joins TRBV6-5 to TRBJ2-2, with a tentative D call TRBD2 (5 bases). There are 15 residues in the CDR3. The V end lost 4 bases, the J end lost 5 bases, and 14 bases lay between the germline ends. Germline V gene lookup returns CDR1 MNHEY and CDR2 SVGAGI. CDR3 sequence reads: CASSFEGIQTGELFF. Written as DNA, the CDR3 is TGTGCCAGCAGTTTTGAGGGAATTCAAACCGGGGAGCTGTTTTTT.

The chain uses TRBV7-9 and TRBJ1-6, with D hard to call. The CDR3 consists of 16 residues. V dropped 5 bases and J dropped 8 bases, with 19 bases sitting between them. CDR1 and CDR2 (germline): SEHNR, FQNEAQ (reference sequence). The CDR3 nucleotides are TGTGCCAGCAGCCATAGTAGGCTACAGTACGATTCACCCCTCCACTTT. Amino acid sequence: CASSHSRLQYDSPLHF.

This sequence joins TRBV4-2 and TRBJ2-3; the match to TRBD2 covers 7 bases. Unmatched junction bases numbered 6, after V lost 6 bases and J lost 3 bases. CDR1 LGHNA and CDR2 YNFKEQ come from the germline V gene. This CDR3 spans 14 amino acids. The CDR3 loop is CASRRWGGTDTQYF. The CDR3 bases are TGTGCCAGCAGGAGATGGGGGGGGACAGATACGCAGTATTTT.

The rearrangement links TRBV4-3 to TRBJ1-2; 9 bases line up with TRBD1. Losses at the gene ends were 0 bases for V and 6 bases for J; bases not matched to a gene: 11. CDR3 size: 17 residues. The germline V gene encodes CDR1 LGHNA and CDR2 YSLEER. The CDR3 nucleotides read TGCGCCAGCAGCCAAGAGAGGACAGGGGCTCCTCTCCATGGCTACACCTTC. Translation: CASSQERTGAPLHGYTF.

The chain is built from TRBV18 and TRBJ2-3; D is unresolved. This CDR3 contains 12 residues. The V end was cut by 2 bases, the J end by 6 bases, with 6 bases between. Germline assignment: CDR1 KGHSH and CDR2 LQKENI. The CDR3 region is CASSPTADTQYF. The CDR3 coding sequence is TGTGCCAGCTCACCAACCGCGGATACGCAGTATTTT.

This clone was observed a handful of times. This rearrangement joins TRBV4-1 to TRBJ1-2, with TRBD1 identical over 12 bases. The J segment lost 4 bases and the V segment lost 0 bases, leaving 6 bases of the junction unmatched. Per germline, CDR1 MGHRA and CDR2 YSYEKL. The CDR3 covers 17 residues. CDR3 sequence: CASSQEFRDRGPYGYTF. The CDR3 nucleotides are TGCGCCAGCAGCCAAGAATTCCGGGACAGGGGGCCCTATGGCTACACCTTC.

V and J are TRBV6-5 and TRBJ2-7, with TRBD1 matching over 8 bases. This CDR3 region has 12 residues. Unmatched junction bases numbered 2, after V lost 8 bases and J lost 2 bases. The V gene's germline CDR1 is MNHEY and CDR2 SVGAGI. The CDR3 sequence: CASGQGPYEQYF. The DNA for the CDR3 is TGTGCCAGCGGACAGGGACCCTACGAGCAGTACTTC.

The gene calls are TRBV12-3 or TRBV12-4 and TRBJ2-3; D possibly corresponds to TRBD2 (5 bases). The length of the CDR3 is 13 residues. V was clipped by 7 bases and J by 3 bases, with 11 bases between them. CDR3 in amino acids: CASTYGGTDTQYF. DNA for the CDR3: TGTGCCAGCACTTATGGCGGGACAGATACGCAGTATTTT.

The genes are TRBV28 and TRBJ1-1; 10 nucleotides agree with TRBD1. The CDR3 extends over 16 amino acids. From germline, CDR1 is MDHEN and CDR2 SYDVKM. The V gene end was trimmed by 4 bases and the J gene end by 7 bases; junction bases not matched to a gene: 12. The CDR3 spells CASSSLTGGYTNEAFF. Written as DNA, the CDR3 is TGTGCCAGCAGTTCGTTGACAGGGGGCTATACTAATGAAGCTTTCTTT.

V is TRBV19 and J is TRBJ2-7; 9 bases are a match to TRBD2. CDR1 and CDR2 (germline): LNHDA, SQIVND (reference sequence). V trimming: 3 bases; J trimming: 7 bases; junction bases outside the gene matches: 10. The CDR3 has 15 amino acids. CDR3 sequence (DNA): TGTGCCAGTAGTATTTCAAGCGGGGGGCACCGGGAGCAGTACTTC. It is translated as CASSISSGGHREQYF.

This rearrangement joins TRBV10-2 to TRBJ1-1; D unclear. This CDR3 is 14 amino acids long. Trimming took 7 bases from V and 5 from J, leaving 17 bases between them. Germline assignment: CDR1 WSHSY and CDR2 SAAADI. CDR3 region: CASTTLGRGTEAFF. In DNA, the CDR3 is TGCGCCAGCACCACCCTTGGACGAGGGACTGAAGCTTTCTTT.

The chain links TRBV5-6 to TRBJ2-1; D possibly corresponds to TRBD2 (6 bases). The CDR3 runs 18 residues. Trimming left V 6 bases short and J 0 bases short, with 22 bases between. Germline V gives CDR1 SGHDT, CDR2 YYEEEE. CDR3 nucleotides: TGTGCCAGCACCTTATGGGCGGGACCTATTAGCTCCTACAATGAGCAGTTCTTC. It encodes CASTLWAGPISSYNEQFF. Combining the CDR3 with reference TRBV5-6 and TRBJ2-1 gives the whole variable domain DAGVTQSPTHLIKTRGQQVTLRCSPKSGHDTVSWYQQALGQGPQFIFQYYEEEERQRGNFPDRFSGHQFPNYSSELNVNALLLGDSALYLCASTLWAGPISSYNEQFFGPGTRLTVL.

V gene TRBV19 combines with J gene TRBJ2-7; 8 bases are shared with TRBD2. There are 15 residues in the CDR3. Looked up from germline, CDR1 is LNHDA and CDR2 is SQIVND (reference sequence). V was pared by 4 bases and J by 7 bases, with 12 bases of the junction left unmatched. CDR3 loop: CASSSPGGPTGEQYF. Written as DNA, the CDR3 is TGTGCCAGTAGTAGCCCGGGGGGGCCAACTGGGGAGCAGTACTTC.

V gene TRBV18 combines with J gene TRBJ2-7, with D possibly TRBD2 on 6 matching bases. The CDR3 covers 15 residues. V was trimmed by 2 bases and J by 6 bases, leaving 17 bases between them. Germline V gene lookup returns CDR1 KGHSH and CDR2 LQKENI. CDR3 loop: CASSPRGLSGGEQYF. CDR3 coding DNA: TGTGCCAGCTCACCAAGGGGACTCTCTGGTGGCGAGCAGTACTTC. The full variable domain, completed using reference TRBV18 and TRBJ2-7, is NAGVMQNPRHLVRRRGQEARLRCSPMKGHSHVYWYRQLPEEGLKFMVYLQKENIIDESGMPKERFSAEFPKEGPSILRIQQVVRGDSAAYFCASSPRGLSGGEQYFGPGTRLTVT.

This clone was observed a single time. The chain has TRBV19 and TRBJ1-1; no firm D call. CDR1 LNHDA and CDR2 SQIVND come from the germline V gene (reference sequence). This CDR3 contains 15 residues. V lost 1 base, J lost 1 base, and 10 bases lay in between. CDR3 in amino acids: CASSIGLSGNTEAFF. The CDR3 DNA reads TGTGCCAGTAGTATAGGATTATCGGGGAACACTGAAGCTTTCTTT. Variable domain in full (rest from reference TRBV19 and TRBJ1-1): DGGITQSPKYLFRKEGQNVTLSCEQNLNHDAMYWYRQDPGQGLRLIYYSQIVNDFQKGDIAEGYSVSREKKESFPLTVTSAQKNPTAFYLCASSIGLSGNTEAFFGQGTRLTVV.

This clone was counted many times. Additional DNA sequences in this sample encode the identical CDR3. This chain links TRBV25-1 with TRBJ1-1; D is perhaps TRBD1 (6 bases). Germline CDR1 MGHDK, CDR2 SYGVNS. Trimming shortened V by 4 bases and J by 4 bases, and 13 bases separated the two germline ends. The CDR3 spans 14 residues. This CDR3 is CASSATGRSTEAFF. CDR3 in DNA: TGTGCCAGCAGTGCTACAGGGAGAAGCACTGAAGCTTTCTTT.

The rearrangement joins TRBV10-2 to TRBJ1-5; perhaps TRBD1 as D (6 bases). Between the trimmed V and J ends, which lost 3 bases and 2 bases, there was a span of 11 bases. Germline V lookup: CDR1 WSHSY, CDR2 SAAADI. CDR3 size: 15 residues. CDR3 in amino acids: CASSEMGAGNQPQHF. The DNA of the CDR3 is TGCGCCAGCAGTGAAATGGGGGCTGGCAATCAGCCCCAGCATTTT.

This chain connects TRBV27 to TRBJ1-2; D may be TRBD1 (5 bases). The germline gives CDR1 MNHEY, CDR2 SMNVEV (reference sequence). CDR3 length: 13 residues. Trimming took 3 bases from V and 7 from J, leaving 12 bases between them. This chain's CDR3 is CASSFLGGLGYTF. The CDR3 DNA reads TGTGCCAGCAGTTTTTTGGGGGGTCTTGGCTACACCTTC.

V usage is TRBV27 and J usage is TRBJ2-7, with a possible D match to TRBD1 (5 bases). Germline V gene sequence: CDR1 MNHEY, CDR2 SMNVEV (reference sequence). The CDR3 totals 15 residues. Trimming removed 0 bases at V and 0 bases at J, with 9 bases between. The CDR3 loop is CASSLSGVPSYEQYF. The CDR3 DNA is TGTGCCAGCAGTTTATCAGGGGTTCCCTCCTACGAGCAGTACTTC.

This clone has only one observation. V is TRBV25-1 and J is TRBJ1-1, with a weak D call TRBD1 (6 bases). Trimming stripped 3 bases from V and 4 bases from J, with 15 bases between. Germline V gene lookup returns CDR1 MGHDK and CDR2 SYGVNS. The CDR3 is made up of 15 amino acids. As DNA, the CDR3 is TGTGCCAGCAGTGATGAAGGGGGAGTTGGCACTGAAGCTTTCTTT. Translated: CASSDEGGVGTEAFF.

V and J are TRBV29-1 and TRBJ2-1; 9 bases map to TRBD1. The germline CDR1 and CDR2 sequences are SQVTM and ANQGSEA. Unmatched junction bases numbered 3, after V lost 3 bases and J lost 0 bases. This CDR3 region has 15 residues. The DNA for the CDR3 is TGCAGCGTTGACCCGACAGGGGGCTCCTACAATGAGCAGTTCTTC. It translates to CSVDPTGGSYNEQFF.

CDR3 sequence reads: CSATQYTEAFF. CDR3 DNA sequence: TGCAGTGCTACCCAGTACACTGAAGCTTTCTTT. The chain employs TRBV20-1 and TRBJ1-1, with D uncertain. This CDR3 region has 11 residues. Trimming removed 4 bases from V and 3 bases from J, with 6 bases in between. Per germline, CDR1 DFQATT and CDR2 SNEGSKA (reference sequence).

V and J are TRBV30 and TRBJ1-2, with D maybe TRBD1 (5 bases). Germline values: CDR1 GTSNPN, CDR2 SVGIG (reference sequence). The CDR3 has 14 amino acids. The germline V and J ends were trimmed by 2 bases and 7 bases, with 17 bases remaining between them. The CDR3 DNA sequence: TGTGCCTGGAGTCGGGCCGGGGGTTTGTTTGGCTACACCTTC. Amino acid sequence: CAWSRAGGLFGYTF.

The chain employs TRBV9 and TRBJ2-1, with TRBD2 matching over 8 bases. Germline V lookup: CDR1 SGDLS, CDR2 YYNGEE. The CDR3 has 16 residues. V dropped 0 bases and J dropped 4; count of bases not matched to a gene: 6. CDR3 residues: CASSVAAGGIYNEQFF. CDR3 coding DNA: TGTGCCAGCAGCGTAGCGGCGGGGGGAATTTACAATGAGCAGTTCTTC.

V is TRBV5-1 and J is TRBJ1-1, with 12 bases matching TRBD1. Germline V gives CDR1 SGHRS, CDR2 YFSETQ. J gave up 8 bases and V 4 bases, and 9 bases lay outside the gene matches. This CDR3 region has 15 residues. CDR3 sequence: CASSPTPGTGGEAFF. CDR3 coding DNA: TGCGCCAGCAGCCCCACCCCCGGGACAGGGGGCGAAGCTTTCTTT.

This clone showed up just a few times. The chain is built from TRBV6-1 and TRBJ1-2; D ambiguous. From germline, CDR1 is MNHNS and CDR2 SASEGT. The CDR3 loop spans 13 amino acids. The V and J ends lost 3 bases and 5 bases respectively, with 10 bases between them. Written as DNA, the CDR3 is TGTGCCAGCAGTGAGCACAGCTCATATGGCTACACCTTC. Translating gives CASSEHSSYGYTF.